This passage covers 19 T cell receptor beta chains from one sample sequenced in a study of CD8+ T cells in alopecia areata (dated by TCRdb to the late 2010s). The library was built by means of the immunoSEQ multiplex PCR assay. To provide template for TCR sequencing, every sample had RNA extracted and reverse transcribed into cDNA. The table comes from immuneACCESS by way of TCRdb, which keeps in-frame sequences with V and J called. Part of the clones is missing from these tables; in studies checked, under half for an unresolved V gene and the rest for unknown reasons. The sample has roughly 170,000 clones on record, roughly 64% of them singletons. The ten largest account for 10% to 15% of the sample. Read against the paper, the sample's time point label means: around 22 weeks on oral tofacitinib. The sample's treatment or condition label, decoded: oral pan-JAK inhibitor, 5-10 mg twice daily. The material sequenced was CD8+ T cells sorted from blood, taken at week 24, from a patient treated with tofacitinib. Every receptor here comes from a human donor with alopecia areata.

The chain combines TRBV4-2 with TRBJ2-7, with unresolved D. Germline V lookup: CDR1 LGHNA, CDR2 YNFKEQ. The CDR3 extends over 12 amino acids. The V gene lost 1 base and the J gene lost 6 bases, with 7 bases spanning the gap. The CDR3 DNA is TGTGCCAGCAGCCAAGGCGGCGGCGAGCAGTACTTC. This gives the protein CASSQGGGEQYF.

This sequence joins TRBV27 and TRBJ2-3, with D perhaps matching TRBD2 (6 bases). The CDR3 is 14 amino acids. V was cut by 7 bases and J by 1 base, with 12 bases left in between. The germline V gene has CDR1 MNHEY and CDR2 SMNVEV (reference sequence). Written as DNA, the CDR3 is TGTGCCAGCACTAGATGGGGGGGCACAGATACGCAGTATTTT. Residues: CASTRWGGTDTQYF.

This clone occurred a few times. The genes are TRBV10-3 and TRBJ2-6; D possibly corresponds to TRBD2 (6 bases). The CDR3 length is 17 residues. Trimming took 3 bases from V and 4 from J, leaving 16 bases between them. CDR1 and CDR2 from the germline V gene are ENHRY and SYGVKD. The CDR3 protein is CAISEPPRESGANVLTF. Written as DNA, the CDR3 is TGTGCCATCAGTGAACCGCCCCGGGAGAGCGGGGCCAACGTCCTGACTTTC.

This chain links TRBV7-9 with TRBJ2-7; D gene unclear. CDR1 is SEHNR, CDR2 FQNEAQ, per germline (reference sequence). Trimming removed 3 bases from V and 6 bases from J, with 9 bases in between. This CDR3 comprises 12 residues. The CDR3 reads CASSFPTGEQYF. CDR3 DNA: TGTGCCAGCAGCTTCCCGACGGGCGAGCAGTACTTC.

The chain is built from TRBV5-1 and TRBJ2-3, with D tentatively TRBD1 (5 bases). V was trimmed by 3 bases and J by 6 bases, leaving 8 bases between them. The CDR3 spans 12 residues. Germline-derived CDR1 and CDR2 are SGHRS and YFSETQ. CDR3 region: CASSSRGDTQYF. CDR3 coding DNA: TGCGCCAGCAGCTCAAGGGGTGATACGCAGTATTTT. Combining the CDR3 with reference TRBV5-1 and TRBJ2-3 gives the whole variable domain KAGVTQTPRYLIKTRGQQVTLSCSPISGHRSVSWYQQTPGQGLQFLFEYFSETQRNKGNFPGRFSGRQFSNSRSEMNVSTLELGDSALYLCASSSRGDTQYFGPGTRLTVL.

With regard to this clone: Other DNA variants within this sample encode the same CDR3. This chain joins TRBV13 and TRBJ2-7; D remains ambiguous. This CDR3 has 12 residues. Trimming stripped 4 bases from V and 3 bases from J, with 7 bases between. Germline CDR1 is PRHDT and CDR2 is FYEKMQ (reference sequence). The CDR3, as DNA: TGTGCCAGCAGCTCGTCGAGCTACGAGCAGTACTTC. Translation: CASSSSSYEQYF.

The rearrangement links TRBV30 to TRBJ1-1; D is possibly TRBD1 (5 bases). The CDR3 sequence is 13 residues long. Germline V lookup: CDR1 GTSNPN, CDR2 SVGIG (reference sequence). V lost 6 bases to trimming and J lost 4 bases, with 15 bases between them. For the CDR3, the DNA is TGTGCCTGCAGCGGGAGGGGCGTCACTGAAGCTTTCTTT. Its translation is CACSGRGVTEAFF.

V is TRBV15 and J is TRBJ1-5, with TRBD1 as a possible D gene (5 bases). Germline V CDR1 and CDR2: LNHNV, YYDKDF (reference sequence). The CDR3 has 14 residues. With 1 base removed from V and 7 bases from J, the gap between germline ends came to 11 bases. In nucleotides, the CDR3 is TGTGCCACCAGCAGAGTGGGGCGTGGACAGCCCCAGCATTTT. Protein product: CATSRVGRGQPQHF.

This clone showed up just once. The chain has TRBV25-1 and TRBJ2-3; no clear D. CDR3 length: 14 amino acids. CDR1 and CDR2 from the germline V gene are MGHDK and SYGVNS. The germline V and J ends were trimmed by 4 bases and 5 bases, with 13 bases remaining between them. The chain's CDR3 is CASSGEGGLDTQYF. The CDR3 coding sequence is TGTGCCAGCAGTGGGGAAGGCGGTTTAGATACGCAGTATTTT. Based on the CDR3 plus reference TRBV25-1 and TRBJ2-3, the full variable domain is EADIYQTPRYLVIGTGKKITLECSQTMGHDKMYWYQQDPGMELHLIHYSYGVNSTEKGDLSSESTVSRIRTEHFPLTLESARPSHTSQYLCASSGEGGLDTQYFGPGTRLTVL.

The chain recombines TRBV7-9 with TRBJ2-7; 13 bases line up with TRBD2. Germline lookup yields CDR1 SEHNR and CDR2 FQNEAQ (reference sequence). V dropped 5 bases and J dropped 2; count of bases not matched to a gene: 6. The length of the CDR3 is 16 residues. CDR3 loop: CASSLTSGGPTYEQYF. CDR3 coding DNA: TGTGCCAGCAGCCTGACTAGCGGGGGGCCTACCTACGAGCAGTACTTC.

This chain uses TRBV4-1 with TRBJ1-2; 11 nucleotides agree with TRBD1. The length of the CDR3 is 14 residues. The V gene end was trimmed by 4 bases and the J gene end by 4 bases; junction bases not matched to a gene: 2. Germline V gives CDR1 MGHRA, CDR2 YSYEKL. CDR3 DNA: TGCGCCAGCAGCCTGGGACAGGGGGTCTATGGCTACACCTTC. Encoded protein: CASSLGQGVYGYTF.

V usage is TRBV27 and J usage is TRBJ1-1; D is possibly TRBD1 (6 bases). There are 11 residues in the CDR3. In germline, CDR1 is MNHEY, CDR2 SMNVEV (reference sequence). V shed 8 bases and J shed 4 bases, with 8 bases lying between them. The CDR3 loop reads CASEGGTEAFF. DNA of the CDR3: TGTGCCAGCGAGGGGGGCACTGAAGCTTTCTTT.

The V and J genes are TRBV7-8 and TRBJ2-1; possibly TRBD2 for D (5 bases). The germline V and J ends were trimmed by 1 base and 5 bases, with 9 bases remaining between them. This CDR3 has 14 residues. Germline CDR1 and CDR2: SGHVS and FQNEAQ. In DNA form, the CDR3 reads TGTGCCAGCAGCTTAGGGACTCCCGACAATGAGCAGTTCTTC. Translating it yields CASSLGTPDNEQFF.

CDR3 sequence: CSQSGGIRSYNEQFF. As DNA, the CDR3 is TGCAGTCAGAGCGGGGGTATACGCTCCTACAATGAGCAGTTCTTC. The chain links TRBV29-1 to TRBJ2-1, with 8 bases matching TRBD2. The CDR3 has 15 amino acids. Per germline, CDR1 SQVTM and CDR2 ANQGSEA.

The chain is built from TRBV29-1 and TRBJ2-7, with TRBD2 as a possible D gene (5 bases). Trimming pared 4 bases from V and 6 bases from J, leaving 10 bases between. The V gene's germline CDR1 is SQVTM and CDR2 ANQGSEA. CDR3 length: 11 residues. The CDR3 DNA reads TGCAGCGTTGGGGCAGGAGGCGAGCAGTACTTC. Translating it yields CSVGAGGEQYF.

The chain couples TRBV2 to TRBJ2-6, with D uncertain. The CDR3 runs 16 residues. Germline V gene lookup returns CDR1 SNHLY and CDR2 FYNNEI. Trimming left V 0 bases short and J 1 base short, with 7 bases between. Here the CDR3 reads CASSEALWSGANVLTF. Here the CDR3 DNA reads TGTGCCAGCAGTGAAGCGCTCTGGTCTGGGGCCAACGTCCTGACTTTC.

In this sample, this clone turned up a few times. In DNA form, the CDR3 reads TGCAGCGTTACGGAACTCAATGAGCAGTTCTTC. Its translation: CSVTELNEQFF. This chain links TRBV29-1 with TRBJ2-1, with D uncertain. CDR1 and CDR2 (germline): SQVTM, ANQGSEA. There are 11 residues in the CDR3. V lost 5 bases and J lost 6, with 8 bases in between.

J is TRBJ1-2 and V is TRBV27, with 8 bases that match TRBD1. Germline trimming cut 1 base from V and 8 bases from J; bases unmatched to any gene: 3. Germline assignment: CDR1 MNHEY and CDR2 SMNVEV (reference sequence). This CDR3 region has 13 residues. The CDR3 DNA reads TGTGCCAGCAGTTTATTGACAGGGGACGGCTACACCTTC. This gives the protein CASSLLTGDGYTF.

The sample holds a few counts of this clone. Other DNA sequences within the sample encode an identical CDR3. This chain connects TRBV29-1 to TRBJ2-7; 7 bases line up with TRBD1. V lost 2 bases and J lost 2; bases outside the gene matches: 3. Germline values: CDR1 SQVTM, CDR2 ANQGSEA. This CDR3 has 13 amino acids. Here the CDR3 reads CSVERDSPYEQYF. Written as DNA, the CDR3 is TGCAGCGTTGAAAGGGACAGCCCCTACGAGCAGTACTTC.